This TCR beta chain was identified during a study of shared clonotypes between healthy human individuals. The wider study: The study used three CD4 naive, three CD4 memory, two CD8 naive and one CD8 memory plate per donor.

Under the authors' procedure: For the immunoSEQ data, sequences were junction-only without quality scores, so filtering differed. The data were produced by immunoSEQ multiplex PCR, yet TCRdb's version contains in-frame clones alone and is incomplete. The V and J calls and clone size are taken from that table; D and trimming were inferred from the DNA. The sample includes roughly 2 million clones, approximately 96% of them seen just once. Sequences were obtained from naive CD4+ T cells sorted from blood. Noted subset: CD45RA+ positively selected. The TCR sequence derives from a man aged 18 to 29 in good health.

The CDR3 DNA reads as TGCGCCAGCAGCCAAAGTATACAGGGGGCGAGATATGGCTACACCTTC. Amino acid sequence: CASSQSIQGARYGYTF. The chain employs TRBV4-3 and TRBJ1-2; 9 bases agree with TRBD1. V trimming: 2 bases; J trimming: 5 bases; junction bases outside the gene matches: 9. The CDR3 covers 16 residues. Germline V lookup: CDR1 LGHNA, CDR2 YSLEER.